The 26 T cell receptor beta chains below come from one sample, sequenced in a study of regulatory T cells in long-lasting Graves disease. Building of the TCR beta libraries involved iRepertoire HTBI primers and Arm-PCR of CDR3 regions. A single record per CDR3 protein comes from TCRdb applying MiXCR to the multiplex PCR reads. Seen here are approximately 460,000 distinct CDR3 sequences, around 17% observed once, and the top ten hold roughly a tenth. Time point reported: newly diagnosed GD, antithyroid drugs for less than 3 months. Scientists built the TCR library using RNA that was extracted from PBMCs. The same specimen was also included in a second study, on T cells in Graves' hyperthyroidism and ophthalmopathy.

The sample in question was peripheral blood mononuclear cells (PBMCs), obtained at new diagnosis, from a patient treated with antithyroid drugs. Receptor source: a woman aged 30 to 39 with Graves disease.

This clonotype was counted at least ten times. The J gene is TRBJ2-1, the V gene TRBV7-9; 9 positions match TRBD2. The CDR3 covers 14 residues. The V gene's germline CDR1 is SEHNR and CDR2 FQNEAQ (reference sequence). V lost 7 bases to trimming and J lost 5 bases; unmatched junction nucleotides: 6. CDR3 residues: CASNSGGRDNEQFF. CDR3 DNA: TGTGCCAGCAATTCTGGCGGGAGGGACAATGAGCAGTTCTTC.

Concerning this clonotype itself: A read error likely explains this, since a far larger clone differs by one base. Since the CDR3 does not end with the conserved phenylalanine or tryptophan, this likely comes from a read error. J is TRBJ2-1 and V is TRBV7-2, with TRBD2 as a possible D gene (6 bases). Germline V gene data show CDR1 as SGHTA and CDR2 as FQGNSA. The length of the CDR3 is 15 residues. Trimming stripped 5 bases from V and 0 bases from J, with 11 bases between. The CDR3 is CASSQGRSSYNEQFL. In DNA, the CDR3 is TGTGCCAGCAGCCAAGGGAGGAGCTCCTACAATGAGCAGTTCCTC.

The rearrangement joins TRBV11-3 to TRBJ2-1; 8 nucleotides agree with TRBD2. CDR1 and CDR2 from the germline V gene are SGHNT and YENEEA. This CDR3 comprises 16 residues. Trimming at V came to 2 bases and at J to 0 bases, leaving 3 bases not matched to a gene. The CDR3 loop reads CASSLSGTSSYNEQFF. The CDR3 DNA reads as TGTGCCAGCAGCTTATCCGGGACTAGCTCCTACAATGAGCAGTTCTTC.

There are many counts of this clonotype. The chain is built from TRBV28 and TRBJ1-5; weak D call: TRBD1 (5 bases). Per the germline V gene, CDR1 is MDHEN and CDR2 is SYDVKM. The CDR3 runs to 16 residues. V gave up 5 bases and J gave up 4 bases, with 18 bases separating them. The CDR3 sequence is CASSVGVGEINQPQHF. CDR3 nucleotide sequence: TGTGCCAGCAGTGTTGGGGTGGGGGAGATTAATCAGCCCCAGCATTTT.

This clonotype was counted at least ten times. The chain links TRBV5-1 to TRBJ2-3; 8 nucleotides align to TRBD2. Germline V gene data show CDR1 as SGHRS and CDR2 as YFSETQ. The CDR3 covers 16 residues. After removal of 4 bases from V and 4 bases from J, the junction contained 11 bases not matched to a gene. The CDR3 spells CASSPGGSAGADTQYF. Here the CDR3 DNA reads TGCGCCAGCAGCCCGGGGGGGTCTGCGGGAGCAGATACGCAGTATTTT.

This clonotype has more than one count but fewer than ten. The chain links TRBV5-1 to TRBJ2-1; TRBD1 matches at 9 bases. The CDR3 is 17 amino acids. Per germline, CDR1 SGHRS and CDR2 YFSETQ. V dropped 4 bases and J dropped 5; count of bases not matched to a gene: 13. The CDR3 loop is CASSPKAGQGSNNEQFF. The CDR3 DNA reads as TGCGCCAGCAGCCCCAAAGCCGGACAGGGGTCCAACAATGAGCAGTTCTTC. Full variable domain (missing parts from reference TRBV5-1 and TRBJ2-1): KAGVTQTPRYLIKTRGQQVTLSCSPISGHRSVSWYQQTPGQGLQFLFEYFSETQRNKGNFPGRFSGRQFSNSRSEMNVSTLELGDSALYLCASSPKAGQGSNNEQFFGPGTRLTVL.

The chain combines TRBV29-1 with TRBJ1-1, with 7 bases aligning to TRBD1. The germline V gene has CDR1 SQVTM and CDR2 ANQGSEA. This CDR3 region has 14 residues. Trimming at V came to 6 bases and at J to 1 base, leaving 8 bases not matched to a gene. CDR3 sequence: CSVIRTGSNTEAFF. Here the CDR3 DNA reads TGCAGCGTCATTAGGACAGGATCGAACACTGAAGCTTTCTTT.

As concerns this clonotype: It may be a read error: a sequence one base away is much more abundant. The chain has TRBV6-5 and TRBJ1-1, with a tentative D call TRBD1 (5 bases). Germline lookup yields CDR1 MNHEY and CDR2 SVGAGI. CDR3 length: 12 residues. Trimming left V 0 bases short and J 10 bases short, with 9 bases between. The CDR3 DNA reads TGTGCCAGCAGTTACTCAGGGGCTACAGCTTTCTTT. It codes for CASSYSGATAFF.

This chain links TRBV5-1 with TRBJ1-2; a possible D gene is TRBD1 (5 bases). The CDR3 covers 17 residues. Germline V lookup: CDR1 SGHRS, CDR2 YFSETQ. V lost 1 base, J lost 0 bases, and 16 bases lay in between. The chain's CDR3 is CASSLTITGPANYGYTF. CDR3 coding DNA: TGCGCCAGCAGCTTGACTATTACAGGACCAGCTAACTATGGCTACACCTTC.

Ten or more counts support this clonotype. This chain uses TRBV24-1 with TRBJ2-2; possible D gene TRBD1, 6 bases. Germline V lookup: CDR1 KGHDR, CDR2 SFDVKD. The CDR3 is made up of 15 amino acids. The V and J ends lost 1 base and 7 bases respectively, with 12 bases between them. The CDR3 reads CATSDLRTDNGELFF. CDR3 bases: TGTGCCACCAGTGATTTAAGGACAGATAACGGGGAGCTGTTTTTT.

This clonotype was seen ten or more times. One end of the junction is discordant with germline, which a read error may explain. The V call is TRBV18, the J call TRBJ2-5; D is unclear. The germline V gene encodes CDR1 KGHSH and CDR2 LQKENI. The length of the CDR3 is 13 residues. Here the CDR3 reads CASSPGDQETQYF. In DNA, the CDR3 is TGCGCCAGCAGCCCCGGCGACCAAGAGACCCAGTACTTC.

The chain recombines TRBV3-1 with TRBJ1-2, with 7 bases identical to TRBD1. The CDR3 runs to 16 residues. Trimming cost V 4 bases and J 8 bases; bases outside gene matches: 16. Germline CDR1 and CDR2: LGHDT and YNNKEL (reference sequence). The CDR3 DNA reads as TGTGCCAGCAGCCGGGCAACAGGGGCGATAAGTCGAGGCTACACCTTC. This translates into CASSRATGAISRGYTF.

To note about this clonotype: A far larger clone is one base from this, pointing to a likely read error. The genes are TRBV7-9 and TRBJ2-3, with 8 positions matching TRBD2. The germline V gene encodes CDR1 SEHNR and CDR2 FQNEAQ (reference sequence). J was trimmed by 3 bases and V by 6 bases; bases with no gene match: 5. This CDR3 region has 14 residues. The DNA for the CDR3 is TGTGCCAGCAGAGACGGGAGGGGTACAGATACGCAGTATTTT. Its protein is CASRDGRGTDTQYF.

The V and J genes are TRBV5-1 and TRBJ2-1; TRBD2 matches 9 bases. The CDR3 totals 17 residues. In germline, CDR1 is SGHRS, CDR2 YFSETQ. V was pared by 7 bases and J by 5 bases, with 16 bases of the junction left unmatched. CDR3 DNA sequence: TGCGCCAGCCTATTGAAGTCCCCGACTAGCGGACACAATGAGCAGTTCTTC. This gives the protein CASLLKSPTSGHNEQFF.

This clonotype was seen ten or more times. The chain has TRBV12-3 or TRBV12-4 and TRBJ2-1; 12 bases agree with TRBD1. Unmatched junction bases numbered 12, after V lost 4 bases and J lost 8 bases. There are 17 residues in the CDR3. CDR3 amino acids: CASSWVEGQGALDEQFF. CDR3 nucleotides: TGTGCCAGCAGTTGGGTCGAGGGACAGGGGGCTTTGGATGAGCAGTTCTTC.

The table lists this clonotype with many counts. The CDR3 reads CASSLGARDTQYF. The CDR3 region has the DNA TGTGCCAGCTCACTGGGGGCTAGAGATACGCAGTATTTT. V usage is TRBV18 and J usage is TRBJ2-3; weak D call: TRBD1 (6 bases). Per the germline V gene, CDR1 is KGHSH and CDR2 is LQKENI. Trimming pared 4 bases from V and 5 bases from J, leaving 10 bases between. The CDR3 loop spans 13 amino acids. The full variable domain, rest sourced from reference TRBV18 and TRBJ2-3, is NAGVMQNPRHLVRRRGQEARLRCSPMKGHSHVYWYRQLPEEGLKFMVYLQKENIIDESGMPKERFSAEFPKEGPSILRIQQVVRGDSAAYFCASSLGARDTQYFGPGTRLTVL.

The CDR3 loop is CASRPGTGPEKLFF. In nucleotides, the CDR3 is TGTGCCAGCAGACCCGGGACAGGGCCTGAAAAACTGTTTTTT. The V and J genes are TRBV6-1 and TRBJ1-4; 9 bases are shared with TRBD1. V shed 6 bases and J 7 bases; nucleotides not matched to a gene: 6. This CDR3 spans 14 amino acids. The V gene's germline CDR1 is MNHNS and CDR2 SASEGT.

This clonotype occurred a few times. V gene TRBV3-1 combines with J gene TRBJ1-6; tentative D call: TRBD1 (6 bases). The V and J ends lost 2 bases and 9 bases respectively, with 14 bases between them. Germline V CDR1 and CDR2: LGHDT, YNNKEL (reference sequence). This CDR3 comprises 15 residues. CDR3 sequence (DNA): TGTGCCAGCAGCCAAAGTCTGGGGGCCGGTTCACCCCTCCACTTT. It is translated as CASSQSLGAGSPLHF.

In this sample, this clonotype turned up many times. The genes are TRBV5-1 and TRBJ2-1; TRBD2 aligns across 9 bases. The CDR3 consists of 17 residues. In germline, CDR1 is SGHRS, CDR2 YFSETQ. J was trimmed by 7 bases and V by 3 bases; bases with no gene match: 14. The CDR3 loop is CASSSSGGRASLNEQFF. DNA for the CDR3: TGCGCCAGCAGCTCTTCGGGCGGGAGGGCAAGTCTAAATGAGCAGTTCTTC.

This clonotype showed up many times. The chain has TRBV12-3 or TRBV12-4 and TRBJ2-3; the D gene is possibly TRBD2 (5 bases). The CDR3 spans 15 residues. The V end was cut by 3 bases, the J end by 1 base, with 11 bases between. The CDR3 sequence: CASSLEVAGTDTQYF. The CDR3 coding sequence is TGTGCCAGCAGTTTGGAGGTAGCCGGCACAGATACGCAGTATTTT.

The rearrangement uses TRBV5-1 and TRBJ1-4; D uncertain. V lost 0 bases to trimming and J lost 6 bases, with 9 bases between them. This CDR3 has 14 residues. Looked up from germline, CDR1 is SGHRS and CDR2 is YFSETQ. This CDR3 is CASSLGGVDEKLFF. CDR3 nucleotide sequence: TGCGCCAGCAGCTTGGGAGGTGTAGATGAAAAACTGTTTTTT.

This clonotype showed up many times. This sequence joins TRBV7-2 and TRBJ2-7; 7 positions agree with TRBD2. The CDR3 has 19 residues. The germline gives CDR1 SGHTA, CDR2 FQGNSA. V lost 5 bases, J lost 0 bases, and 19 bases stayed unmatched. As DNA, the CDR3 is TGTGCCAGCAGCGCAGGGTCCCAGGTTGGCGGGAGAAGCTCCTACGAGCAGTACTTC. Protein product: CASSAGSQVGGRSSYEQYF.

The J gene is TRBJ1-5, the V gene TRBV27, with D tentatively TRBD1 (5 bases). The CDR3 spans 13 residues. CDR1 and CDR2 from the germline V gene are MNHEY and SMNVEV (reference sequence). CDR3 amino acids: CATARQINQPQHF. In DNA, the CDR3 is TGTGCGACAGCAAGGCAGATCAATCAGCCCCAGCATTTT.

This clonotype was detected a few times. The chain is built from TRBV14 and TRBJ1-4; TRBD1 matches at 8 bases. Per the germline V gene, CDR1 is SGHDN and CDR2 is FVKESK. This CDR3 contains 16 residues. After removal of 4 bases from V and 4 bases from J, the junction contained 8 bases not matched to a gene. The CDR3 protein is CASSPPGTGFNEKLFF. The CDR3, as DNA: TGTGCCAGCAGCCCTCCCGGGACAGGCTTTAATGAAAAACTGTTTTTT.

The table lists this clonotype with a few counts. The CDR3 here is CASSTLAGDIADTQYF. CDR3 nucleotides: TGCGCCAGCAGCACACTAGCGGGAGACATTGCAGATACGCAGTATTTT. The chain carries TRBV5-1 and TRBJ2-3, with TRBD2 identical over 11 bases. V shed 4 bases and J 4 bases; nucleotides not matched to a gene: 8. The length of the CDR3 is 16 residues. In germline, CDR1 is SGHRS, CDR2 YFSETQ.

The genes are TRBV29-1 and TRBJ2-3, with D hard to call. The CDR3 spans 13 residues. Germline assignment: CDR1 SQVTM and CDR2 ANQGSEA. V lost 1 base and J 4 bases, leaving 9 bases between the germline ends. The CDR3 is CSVEVAVADTQYF. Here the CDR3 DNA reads TGCAGCGTTGAAGTCGCGGTAGCAGATACGCAGTATTTT.